One and the same sample provided the 18 T cell receptor beta chains below, sequenced in a study of blood T cell repertoires in COVID-19. Assay: immunoSEQ multiplex PCR; the TCRdb copy retains only in-frame clones and omits some. Among 310,000 or so clones listed, around 92% were seen once. The sequenced material came from peripheral blood. The receptors stem from a man between 18 and 35 years old who had recovered from COVID-19.

The chain uses TRBV19 and TRBJ2-1; TRBD2 matches 9 bases. The CDR3 is 15 amino acids. The J segment lost 6 bases and the V segment lost 1 base, leaving 4 bases of the junction unmatched. From germline, CDR1 is LNHDA and CDR2 SQIVND (reference sequence). The chain's CDR3 is CASSIGGRAGNEQFF. CDR3 nucleotide sequence: TGTGCCAGTAGTATAGGCGGGAGGGCAGGCAATGAGCAGTTCTTC.

The chain joins TRBV3-1 (or the pseudogene TRBV3-2) to TRBJ2-1; the D is unclear. Looked up from germline, CDR1 is LGHDT and CDR2 is YNNKEL (reference sequence). With 3 bases removed from V and 4 bases from J, the gap between germline ends came to 4 bases. The CDR3 loop spans 12 amino acids. Written as DNA, the CDR3 is TGTGCCAGCAGCCATCCATACAATGAGCAGTTCTTC. Translating gives CASSHPYNEQFF.

The chain links TRBV27 to TRBJ1-2, with no clear D. Germline lookup yields CDR1 MNHEY and CDR2 SMNVEV (reference sequence). The CDR3 consists of 15 residues. Trimming took 4 bases from V and 8 from J, leaving 20 bases between them. CDR3 loop: CASSSSPGSLWGYTF. The DNA for the CDR3 is TGTGCCAGCAGTTCTTCCCCGGGGAGCTTATGGGGCTACACCTTC.

The gene calls are TRBV6-5 and TRBJ2-1, with 8 bases matching TRBD2. Unmatched junction bases numbered 5, after V lost 2 bases and J lost 11 bases. Germline CDR1 MNHEY, CDR2 SVGAGI. The CDR3 spans 13 residues. In DNA, the CDR3 is TGTGCCAGCAGTTACAAAGGTAGCGGGAAGCAGTTCTTC. This codes for CASSYKGSGKQFF.

The rearrangement links TRBV5-1 to TRBJ1-6; D is unclear. Germline loops: CDR1 SGHRS, CDR2 YFSETQ. V gave up 8 bases and J gave up 8 bases, with 17 bases separating them. CDR3 size: 14 residues. The CDR3 DNA reads as TGCGCCAGTACCCCGAGTGGAGGGCATTCACCCCTCCACTTT. Residues: CASTPSGGHSPLHF.

V is TRBV7-9 and J is TRBJ1-4, with D tentatively TRBD1 (5 bases). From germline, CDR1 is SEHNR and CDR2 FQNEAQ (reference sequence). V dropped 4 bases and J dropped 8 bases, with 17 bases sitting between them. The length of the CDR3 is 15 residues. The DNA for the CDR3 is TGTGCCAGCAGCTCGGACGGTGCAAGGGGAGAAAAACTGTTTTTT. It is translated as CASSSDGARGEKLFF.

A single count supports this clone. CDR3 in amino acids: CASSEGRGRHEKLFF. For the CDR3, the DNA is TGTGCCAGCAGTGAAGGGCGGGGCAGACATGAAAAACTGTTTTTT. The J gene is TRBJ1-4, the V gene TRBV2; tentative D call: TRBD1 (5 bases). From germline, CDR1 is SNHLY and CDR2 FYNNEI. The CDR3 consists of 15 residues. V was clipped by 1 base and J by 6 bases, with 12 bases between them.

For this clone: Other DNA sequences in the sample encode the same CDR3. The chain couples TRBV25-1 to TRBJ1-1, with no clear D. The V gene's germline CDR1 is MGHDK and CDR2 SYGVNS. This CDR3 has 12 residues. V was shortened by 1 base and J by 2 bases, with 2 bases between the two germline ends. The CDR3 here is CASSELNTEAFF. The CDR3 DNA reads as TGTGCCAGCAGTGAATTAAACACTGAAGCTTTCTTT.

This sequence joins TRBV11-1 and TRBJ2-5; D is possibly TRBD2 (6 bases). CDR3 length: 16 amino acids. Trimming removed 2 bases from V and 1 base from J, with 14 bases in between. Per germline, CDR1 SGHAT and CDR2 FQDESV (reference sequence). The CDR3 DNA follows: TGTGCCAGCAGCTTAATCCCCGGGACTTCCCAAGAGACCCAGTACTTC. Translated: CASSLIPGTSQETQYF.

The chain is built from TRBV13 and TRBJ2-7; a weak D match, TRBD2 (7 bases). Trimming left V 5 bases short and J 2 bases short, with 16 bases between. Germline CDR1 and CDR2: PRHDT and FYEKMQ (reference sequence). The length of the CDR3 is 15 residues. CDR3 DNA sequence: TGTGCCAGCAGCCCCTATGAGGGGGGGACCTACGAGCAGTACTTC. Translating gives CASSPYEGGTYEQYF.

This clone was seen once. The CDR3 here is CSVPTGLNYGYTF. The DNA for the CDR3 is TGCAGCGTCCCGACAGGGCTTAACTATGGCTACACCTTC. V usage is TRBV29-1 and J usage is TRBJ1-2; 7 nucleotides align to TRBD1. CDR1 and CDR2 from the germline V gene are SQVTM and ANQGSEA. After removal of 6 bases from V and 1 base from J, the junction contained 5 bases not matched to a gene. The CDR3 sequence is 13 residues long.

V gene TRBV18 combines with J gene TRBJ2-5; D is undetermined. Germline values: CDR1 KGHSH, CDR2 LQKENI. The ends were cut back, 5 bases at V and 2 bases at J, with 6 bases in the middle. The CDR3 contains 12 residues. The CDR3 sequence: CASSSTQETQYF. DNA for the CDR3: TGTGCCAGCTCATCGACACAAGAGACCCAGTACTTC.

V gene TRBV4-1 combines with J gene TRBJ2-7; 7 bases match TRBD1. CDR3 length: 15 residues. The V and J ends lost 4 bases and 0 bases, in that order; junction bases with no gene match: 6. CDR1 is MGHRA, CDR2 YSYEKL, per germline. CDR3 sequence (DNA): TGCGCCAGCAGCCCGGGACAGTACGCCTCCTACGAGCAGTACTTC. The encoded protein is CASSPGQYASYEQYF.

The chain employs TRBV5-4 and TRBJ1-1; TRBD1 matches at 8 bases. V lost 2 bases and J lost 3; bases outside the gene matches: 3. This CDR3 has 14 amino acids. Looked up from germline, CDR1 is SGHNT and CDR2 is YYREEE (reference sequence). The CDR3 is CASSFDRGDTEAFF. The CDR3 coding sequence is TGTGCCAGCAGCTTCGACAGGGGAGACACTGAAGCTTTCTTT.

This chain uses TRBV2 with TRBJ2-6, with no clear D. This CDR3 has 15 amino acids. CDR1 is SNHLY and CDR2 is FYNNEI in the germline V gene. The germline V and J ends were trimmed by 6 bases and 0 bases, with 9 bases remaining between them. CDR3 sequence: CASSSGLSGANVLTF. The CDR3 coding sequence is TGTGCCAGCAGCTCTGGCCTCTCTGGGGCCAACGTCCTGACTTTC.

The chain joins TRBV7-6 to TRBJ1-1, with 7 positions matching TRBD1. The length of the CDR3 is 13 residues. Germline CDR1 is SGHVS and CDR2 is FNYEAQ. Trimming at V came to 6 bases and at J to 7 bases, leaving 8 bases not matched to a gene. In nucleotides, the CDR3 is TGTGCCAGCAGTTATAACAGGGGAAATGAAGCTTTCTTT. This sequence encodes CASSYNRGNEAFF.

The rearrangement joins TRBV3-1 (or the pseudogene TRBV3-2) to TRBJ2-5; no firm D call. CDR1 and CDR2 (germline): LGHDT, YNNKEL (reference sequence). This CDR3 region has 11 residues. With 8 bases removed from V and 2 bases from J, the gap between germline ends came to 6 bases. CDR3 in DNA: TGTGCCAGCCTAATACAAGAGACCCAGTACTTC. Amino acid sequence: CASLIQETQYF.

This CDR3 is CASSLGAGGDTEAFF. The CDR3 DNA reads as TGCGCCAGCAGCTTGGGAGCAGGAGGGGACACTGAAGCTTTCTTT. The rearrangement joins TRBV5-1 to TRBJ1-1; a possible D gene is TRBD1 (5 bases). Germline values: CDR1 SGHRS, CDR2 YFSETQ. The CDR3 totals 15 residues. The V end lost 0 bases, the J end lost 3 bases, and 12 bases lay between the germline ends.